The TCR beta chain described here comes from a study of vaccination and CD4 T cells after COVID-19. Remarks on this clonotype: The antigen is unknown.

Oncomine TCR Beta short-read sequencing was applied to DNA from cultured CD4+ T cells. TCRdb ran MiXCR on the PCR reads and lists one entry per CDR3 protein. The sample consists of about 15,000 distinct CDR3 sequences, around 78% of them appearing once. CDR1 is LNHDA and CDR2 is SQIVND in the germline V gene (reference sequence). The CDR3 spans 16 residues. Trimming took 6 bases from V and 4 from J, leaving 18 bases between them. The treatment is: roughly 11-day PBMC culture with coronavirus spike peptide pools or control peptides (ViraFEST assay). The source material was CD4+ T cells from blood, cultured in vitro. The TCR sequence derives from a human donor who had recovered from COVID-19. V gene TRBV19 combines with J gene TRBJ2-2, with D possibly being TRBD2 (6 bases). In DNA form, the CDR3 reads TGTGCCAGTAGGGGAGGAACCGCACCGCGCACCGGGGAGCTGTTTTTT. It translates to CASRGGTAPRTGELFF. Looking up the rest from reference TRBV19 and TRBJ2-2 gives the full variable domain: DGGITQSPKYLFRKEGQNVTLSCEQNLNHDAMYWYRQDPGQGLRLIYYSQIVNDFQKGDIAEGYSVSREKKESFPLTVTSAQKNPTAFYLCASRGGTAPRTGELFFGEGSRLTVL.